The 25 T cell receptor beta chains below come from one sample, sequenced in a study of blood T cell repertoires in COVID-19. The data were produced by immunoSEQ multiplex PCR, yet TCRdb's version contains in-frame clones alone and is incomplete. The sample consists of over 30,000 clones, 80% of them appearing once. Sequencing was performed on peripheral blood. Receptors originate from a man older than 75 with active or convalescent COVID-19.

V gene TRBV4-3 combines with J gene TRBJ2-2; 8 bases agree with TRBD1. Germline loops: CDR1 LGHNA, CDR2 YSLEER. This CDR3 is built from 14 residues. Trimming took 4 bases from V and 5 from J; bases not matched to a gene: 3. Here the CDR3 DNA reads TGCGCCAGCAGCCCATACAGGGGGACCGGGGAGCTGTTTTTT. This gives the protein CASSPYRGTGELFF.

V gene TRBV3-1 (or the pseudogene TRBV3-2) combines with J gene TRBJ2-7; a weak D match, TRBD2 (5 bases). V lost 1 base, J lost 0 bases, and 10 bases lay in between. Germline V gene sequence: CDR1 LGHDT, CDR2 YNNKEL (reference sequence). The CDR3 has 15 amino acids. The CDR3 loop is CASSQVPSRSYEQYF. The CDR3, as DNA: TGTGCCAGCAGCCAAGTCCCTAGCCGCTCCTACGAGCAGTACTTC.

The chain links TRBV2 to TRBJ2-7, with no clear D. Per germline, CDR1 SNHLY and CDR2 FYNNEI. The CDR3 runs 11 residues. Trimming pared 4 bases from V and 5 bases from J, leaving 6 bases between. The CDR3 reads CASSAGNEQYF. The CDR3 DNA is TGTGCCAGCAGTGCAGGCAACGAGCAGTACTTC.

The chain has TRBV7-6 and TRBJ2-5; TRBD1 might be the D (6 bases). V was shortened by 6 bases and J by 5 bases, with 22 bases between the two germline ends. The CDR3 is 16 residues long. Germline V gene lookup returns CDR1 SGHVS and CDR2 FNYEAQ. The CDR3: CASRGNRQDPWETQYF. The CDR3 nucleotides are TGTGCCAGCAGGGGAAATAGACAGGATCCCTGGGAGACCCAGTACTTC.

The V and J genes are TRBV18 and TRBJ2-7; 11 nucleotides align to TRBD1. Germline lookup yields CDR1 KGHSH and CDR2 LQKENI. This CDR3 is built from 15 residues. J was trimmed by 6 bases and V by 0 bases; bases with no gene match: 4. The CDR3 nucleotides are TGTGCCAGCTCACCACCCAGGACAGGGGGCCTCGAGCAGTACTTC. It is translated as CASSPPRTGGLEQYF.

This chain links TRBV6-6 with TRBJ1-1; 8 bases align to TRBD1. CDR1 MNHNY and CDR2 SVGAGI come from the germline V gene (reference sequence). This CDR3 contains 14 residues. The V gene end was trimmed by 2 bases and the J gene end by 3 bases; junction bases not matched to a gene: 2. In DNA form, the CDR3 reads TGTGCCAGCAGTTACCTGGACAGGGACACTGAAGCTTTCTTT. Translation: CASSYLDRDTEAFF.

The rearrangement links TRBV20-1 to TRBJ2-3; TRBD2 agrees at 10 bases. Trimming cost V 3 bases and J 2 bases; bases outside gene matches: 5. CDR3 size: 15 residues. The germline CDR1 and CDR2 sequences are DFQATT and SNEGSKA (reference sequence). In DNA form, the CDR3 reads TGCAGTGCTAGTTCACTAGCGGGGAACACAGATACGCAGTATTTT. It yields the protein CSASSLAGNTDTQYF.

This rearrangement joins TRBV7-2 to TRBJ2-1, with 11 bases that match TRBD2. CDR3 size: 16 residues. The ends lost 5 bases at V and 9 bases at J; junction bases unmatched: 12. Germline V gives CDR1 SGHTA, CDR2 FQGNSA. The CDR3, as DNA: TGTGCCAGCAGCCCCCGTGGGGTAGCGGGGGGGATTGAGCAGTTCTTC. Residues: CASSPRGVAGGIEQFF.

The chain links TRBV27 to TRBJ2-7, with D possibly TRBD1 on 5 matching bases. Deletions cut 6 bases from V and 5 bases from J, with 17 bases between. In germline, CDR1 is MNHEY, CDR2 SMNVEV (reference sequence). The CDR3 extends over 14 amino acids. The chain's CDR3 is CASSVYAGIDEQYF. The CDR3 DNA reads TGTGCCAGCAGCGTTTACGCAGGGATCGACGAGCAGTACTTC.

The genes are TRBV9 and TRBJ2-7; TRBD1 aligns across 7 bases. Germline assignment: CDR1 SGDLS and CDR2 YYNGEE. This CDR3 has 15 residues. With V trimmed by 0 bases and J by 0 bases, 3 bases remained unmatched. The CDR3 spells CASSVGGTASYEQYF. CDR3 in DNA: TGTGCCAGCAGCGTAGGAGGGACAGCCTCCTACGAGCAGTACTTC.

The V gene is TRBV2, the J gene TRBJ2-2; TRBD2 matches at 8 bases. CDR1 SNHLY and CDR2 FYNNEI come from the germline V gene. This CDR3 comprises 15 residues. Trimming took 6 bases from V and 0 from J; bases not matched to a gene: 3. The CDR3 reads CASRAGLANTGELFF. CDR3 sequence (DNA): TGTGCCAGCAGAGCGGGACTAGCGAACACCGGGGAGCTGTTTTTT.

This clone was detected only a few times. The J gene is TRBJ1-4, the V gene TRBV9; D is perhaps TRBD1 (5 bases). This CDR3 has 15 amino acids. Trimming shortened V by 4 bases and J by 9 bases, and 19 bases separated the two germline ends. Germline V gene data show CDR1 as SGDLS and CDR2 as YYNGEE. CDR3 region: CASSLGYLGRQKLFF. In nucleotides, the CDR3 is TGTGCCAGCAGCCTCGGTTACCTGGGGCGTCAAAAACTGTTTTTT.

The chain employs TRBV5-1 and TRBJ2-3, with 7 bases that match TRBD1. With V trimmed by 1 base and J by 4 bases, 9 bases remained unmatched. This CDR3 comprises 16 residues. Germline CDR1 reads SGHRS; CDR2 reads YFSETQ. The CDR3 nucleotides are TGCGCCAGCAGCTTGACCCCGGACAGGTTGGCAGATACGCAGTATTTT. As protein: CASSLTPDRLADTQYF.

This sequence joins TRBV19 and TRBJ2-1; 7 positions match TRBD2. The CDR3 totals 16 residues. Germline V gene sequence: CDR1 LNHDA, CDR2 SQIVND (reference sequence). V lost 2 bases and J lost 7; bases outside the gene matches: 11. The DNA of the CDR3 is TGTGCCAGTAGTATATTCGGTACTAGCGAACGAAATGAGCAGTTCTTC. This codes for CASSIFGTSERNEQFF.

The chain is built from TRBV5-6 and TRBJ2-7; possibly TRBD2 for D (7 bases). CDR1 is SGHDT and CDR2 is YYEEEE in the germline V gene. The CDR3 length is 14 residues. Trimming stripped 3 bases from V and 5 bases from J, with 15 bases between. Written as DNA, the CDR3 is TGTGCCAGCAGCTCTTCGGGGGGCAGTGACGAGCAGTACTTC. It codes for CASSSSGGSDEQYF.

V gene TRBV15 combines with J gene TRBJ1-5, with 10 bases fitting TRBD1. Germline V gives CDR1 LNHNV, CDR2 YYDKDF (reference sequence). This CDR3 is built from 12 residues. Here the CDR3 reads CAAGTGDQPQHF. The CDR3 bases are TGTGCTGCCGGGACAGGGGATCAGCCCCAGCATTTT.

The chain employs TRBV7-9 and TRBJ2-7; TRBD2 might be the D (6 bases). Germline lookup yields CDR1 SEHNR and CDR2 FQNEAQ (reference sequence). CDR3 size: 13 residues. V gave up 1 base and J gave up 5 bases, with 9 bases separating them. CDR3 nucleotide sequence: TGTGCCAGCAGCTTAGAATGGGGGGACGAGCAGTACTTC. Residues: CASSLEWGDEQYF.

The CDR3, as DNA: TGTGCCATCAGTGAAGGGCGGGGCCGCACAGATACGCAGTATTTT. It translates to CAISEGRGRTDTQYF. V gene TRBV10-3 combines with J gene TRBJ2-3; tentative D call: TRBD2 (6 bases). The CDR3 length is 15 residues. The V and J ends lost 3 bases and 1 base respectively, with 11 bases between them. Germline V gene data show CDR1 as ENHRY and CDR2 as SYGVKD.

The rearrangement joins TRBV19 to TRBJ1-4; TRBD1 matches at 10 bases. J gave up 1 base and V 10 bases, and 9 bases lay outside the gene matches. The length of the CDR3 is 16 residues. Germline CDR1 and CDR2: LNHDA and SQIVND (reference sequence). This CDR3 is CATGRDRGVTNEKLFF. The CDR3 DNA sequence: TGTGCCACCGGCCGGGACAGGGGAGTAACTAATGAAAAACTGTTTTTT.

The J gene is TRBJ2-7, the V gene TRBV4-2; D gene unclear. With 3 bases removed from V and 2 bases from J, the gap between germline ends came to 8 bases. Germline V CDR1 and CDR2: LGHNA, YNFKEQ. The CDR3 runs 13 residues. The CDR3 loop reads CASSHSPPYEQYF. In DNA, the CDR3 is TGTGCCAGCAGCCATTCTCCCCCCTACGAGCAGTACTTC.

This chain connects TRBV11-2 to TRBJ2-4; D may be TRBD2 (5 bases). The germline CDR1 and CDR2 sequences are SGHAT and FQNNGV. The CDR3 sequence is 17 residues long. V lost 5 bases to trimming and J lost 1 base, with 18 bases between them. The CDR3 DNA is TGTGCCAGCAGCCGAGGCCAGTCCGGGATCGCCAAAAACATTCAGTACTTC. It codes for CASSRGQSGIAKNIQYF.

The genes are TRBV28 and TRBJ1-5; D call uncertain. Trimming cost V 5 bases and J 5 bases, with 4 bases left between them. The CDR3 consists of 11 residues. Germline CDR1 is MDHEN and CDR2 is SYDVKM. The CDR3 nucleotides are TGTGCCAGCAGTCGGGATCAGCCCCAGCATTTT. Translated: CASSRDQPQHF.

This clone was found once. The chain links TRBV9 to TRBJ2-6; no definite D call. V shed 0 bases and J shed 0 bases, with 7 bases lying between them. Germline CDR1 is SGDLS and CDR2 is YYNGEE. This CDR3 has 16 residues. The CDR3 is CASSVAGSSGANVLTF. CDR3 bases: TGTGCCAGCAGCGTAGCTGGTAGCTCTGGGGCCAACGTCCTGACTTTC.

The CDR3 loop is CASSQGGTAAHGYTF. The CDR3 DNA reads as TGTGCCAGCAGCCAAGGAGGGACAGCTGCCCATGGCTACACCTTC. J is TRBJ1-2 and V is TRBV3-1 (or the pseudogene TRBV3-2); 7 positions agree with TRBD1. CDR1 and CDR2 (germline): LGHDT, YNNKEL (reference sequence). The CDR3 consists of 15 residues. After removal of 1 base from V and 6 bases from J, the junction contained 8 bases not matched to a gene.

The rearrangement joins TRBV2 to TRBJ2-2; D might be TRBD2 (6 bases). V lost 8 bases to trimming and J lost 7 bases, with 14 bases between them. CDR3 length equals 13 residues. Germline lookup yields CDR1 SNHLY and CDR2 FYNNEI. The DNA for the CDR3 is TGTGCCAGCCAAAAGGAGGGCCACGGGGAGCTGTTTTTT. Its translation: CASQKEGHGELFF.